The 30 T cell receptor beta chains below all came from one sample that was sequenced in a study of shared clonotypes between healthy human individuals. Assay used: immunoSEQ multiplex PCR; TCRdb lists only in-frame clones, some missing. The sample contains over a million clones, under 80% of which appear only once. Sequences were obtained from memory CD4+ T cells sorted from blood. Regarding subset: CD45RA-negative fraction. The receptors shown here come from a man aged 18 to 35 in good health.

The V call is TRBV14, the J call TRBJ2-7; D unresolved. This CDR3 spans 15 amino acids. V was clipped by 2 bases and J by 4 bases, with 15 bases between them. Per the germline V gene, CDR1 is SGHDN and CDR2 is FVKESK. The CDR3 loop reads CASSQSGNYPYEQYF. In DNA, the CDR3 is TGTGCCAGCAGCCAATCGGGCAACTACCCTTACGAGCAGTACTTC.

This clone was detected many times. The CDR3 DNA reads as TGTGCTAGTGGTATGCCCGAGCAGTACTTC. It specifies CASGMPEQYF. The rearrangement links TRBV12-5 to TRBJ2-7; D uncertain. With 5 bases removed from V and 6 bases from J, the gap between germline ends came to 5 bases. Germline V gene sequence: CDR1 LGHNT, CDR2 FRNRAP. The CDR3 is made up of 10 amino acids.

This sequence joins TRBV28 and TRBJ1-1; 10 bases are a match to TRBD1. CDR3 length: 16 residues. Germline V gene sequence: CDR1 MDHEN, CDR2 SYDVKM. Trimming removed 4 bases from V and 5 bases from J; junction bases left unmatched: 10. This CDR3 is CASSSRRQGAGTEAFF. As DNA, the CDR3 is TGTGCCAGCAGTTCCCGCCGACAGGGGGCGGGAACTGAAGCTTTCTTT. Based on the CDR3 plus reference TRBV28 and TRBJ1-1, the full variable domain is DVKVTQSSRYLVKRTGEKVFLECVQDMDHENMFWYRQDPGLGLRLIYFSYDVKMKEKGDIPEGYSVSREKKERFSLILESASTNQTSMYLCASSSRRQGAGTEAFFGQGTRLTVV.

This clone was detected once. This same CDR3 is encoded by further DNA sequences in the sample. V and J are TRBV18 and TRBJ1-1; D is perhaps TRBD1 (5 bases). CDR3 length: 11 amino acids. CDR1 and CDR2 from the germline V gene are KGHSH and LQKENI. Trimming shortened V by 2 bases and J by 7 bases, and 5 bases separated the two germline ends. CDR3 bases: TGTGCCAGCTCACCAGGGGGTGAAGCTTTCTTT. Protein product: CASSPGGEAFF.

This chain joins TRBV28 and TRBJ2-4; D is possibly TRBD1 (6 bases). CDR3 length: 14 amino acids. Trimming pared 8 bases from V and 7 bases from J, leaving 18 bases between. CDR1 is MDHEN and CDR2 is SYDVKM in the germline V gene. CDR3 nucleotide sequence: TGTGCCAGCGGACAGTCGAGGGGTGCCAACATTCAGTACTTC. Translation: CASGQSRGANIQYF.

This clone was counted a few times. The chain employs TRBV29-1 and TRBJ1-1; D is ambiguous. The CDR3 runs to 12 residues. The germline V gene has CDR1 SQVTM and CDR2 ANQGSEA. V shed 4 bases and J shed 1 base, with 7 bases lying between them. The CDR3 spells CSVGLSNTEAFF. CDR3 DNA: TGCAGCGTTGGACTCTCGAACACTGAAGCTTTCTTT.

J is TRBJ1-5 and V is TRBV7-2; D gene ambiguous. From germline, CDR1 is SGHTA and CDR2 FQGNSA. The V end was cut by 0 bases, the J end by 5 bases, with 5 bases between. The CDR3 loop spans 13 amino acids. CDR3 amino acids: CASSLAQDQPQHF. Here the CDR3 DNA reads TGTGCCAGCAGCTTAGCTCAGGATCAGCCCCAGCATTTT.

V and J are TRBV14 and TRBJ1-6; weak D call: TRBD1 (5 bases). Germline CDR1 SGHDN, CDR2 FVKESK. The CDR3 consists of 18 residues. Trimming cost V 1 base and J 3 bases, with 16 bases left between them. In nucleotides, the CDR3 is TGTGCCAGCAGCCAAGGAGCTTACGGGGCCAGCTATAATTCACCCCTCCACTTT. Protein product: CASSQGAYGASYNSPLHF.

The chain has TRBV7-2 and TRBJ2-5; D unresolved. This CDR3 is 13 amino acids long. V lost 5 bases and J lost 4, with 11 bases in between. Per germline, CDR1 SGHTA and CDR2 FQGNSA. The CDR3 spells CASSPRLGETQYF. DNA for the CDR3: TGTGCCAGCAGCCCTCGCCTCGGAGAGACCCAGTACTTC.

The chain joins TRBV6-5 to TRBJ1-4; the D gene is possibly TRBD1 (6 bases). V lost 9 bases and J 8 bases, leaving 13 bases between the germline ends. This CDR3 has 12 amino acids. CDR1 MNHEY and CDR2 SVGAGI come from the germline V gene. The chain's CDR3 is CASSRRGEKLFF. The CDR3 DNA reads as TGTGCCAGTAGTCGGAGGGGGGAAAAACTGTTTTTT.

The rearrangement joins TRBV6-1 to TRBJ2-7, with 10 bases lining up with TRBD1. CDR3 length: 15 residues. The V and J ends lost 5 bases and 1 base, in that order; junction bases with no gene match: 5. Germline loops: CDR1 MNHNS, CDR2 SASEGT. The CDR3 sequence is CASSSRQGASYEQYF. CDR3 bases: TGTGCCAGCAGTTCACGACAGGGGGCTTCCTACGAGCAGTACTTC.

This chain connects TRBV5-4 to TRBJ2-1, with 8 bases fitting TRBD2. The V gene's germline CDR1 is SGHNT and CDR2 YYREEE (reference sequence). There are 16 residues in the CDR3. Trimming cost V 4 bases and J 7 bases; bases outside gene matches: 13. CDR3 sequence reads: CASSMPGLDSRNEQFF. The CDR3 DNA reads as TGTGCCAGCAGCATGCCGGGACTAGACTCTCGAAATGAGCAGTTCTTC. The whole variable domain, remainder taken from reference TRBV5-4 and TRBJ2-1, is ETGVTQSPTHLIKTRGQQVTLRCSSQSGHNTVSWYQQALGQGPQFIFQYYREEENGRGNFPPRFSGLQFPNYSSELNVNALELDDSALYLCASSMPGLDSRNEQFFGPGTRLTVL.

The chain uses TRBV5-1 and TRBJ1-5, with 8 nucleotides matching TRBD1. Looked up from germline, CDR1 is SGHRS and CDR2 is YFSETQ. The CDR3 consists of 16 residues. After removal of 0 bases from V and 2 bases from J, the junction contained 4 bases not matched to a gene. CDR3 sequence: CASSLGDRWGNQPQHF. The DNA of the CDR3 is TGCGCCAGCAGCTTGGGGGACAGGTGGGGCAATCAGCCCCAGCATTTT.

This chain joins TRBV10-1 and TRBJ2-7, with D possibly TRBD2 on 5 matching bases. Per the germline V gene, CDR1 is WNHNN and CDR2 is SYGVQD (reference sequence). This CDR3 contains 11 residues. Between the trimmed V and J ends, which lost 3 bases and 5 bases, there was a span of 5 bases. This CDR3 reads CASSDGNEQYF. In DNA form, the CDR3 reads TGCGCCAGCAGTGACGGGAACGAGCAGTACTTC.

The chain has TRBV11-1 and TRBJ2-2, with 10 bases identical to TRBD1. CDR3 length equals 15 residues. Trimming took 5 bases from V and 6 from J; bases not matched to a gene: 6. Per germline, CDR1 SGHAT and CDR2 FQDESV (reference sequence). CDR3 sequence (DNA): TGTGCCAGCAGCCCCAAGGACAGGGGGGCCGGGGAGCTGTTTTTT. It encodes CASSPKDRGAGELFF.

The CDR3 is CAWSLGLAGDRETQYF. In DNA, the CDR3 is TGTGCCTGGAGTCTCGGTCTAGCGGGAGACCGGGAGACCCAGTACTTC. The rearrangement links TRBV30 to TRBJ2-5, with 10 positions matching TRBD2. The junction had 11 bases not matched to a gene; V was cut back by 2 bases and J by 5 bases. This CDR3 is built from 16 residues. CDR1 and CDR2 from the germline V gene are GTSNPN and SVGIG (reference sequence). Filled out from reference TRBV30 and TRBJ2-5, the complete variable domain reads SQTIHQWPATLVQPVGSPLSLECTVEGTSNPNLYWYRQAAGRGLQLLFYSVGIGQISSEVPQNLSASRPQDRQFILSSKKLLLSDSGFYLCAWSLGLAGDRETQYFGPGTRLLVL.

The rearrangement uses TRBV5-1 and TRBJ1-5, with 8 positions matching TRBD1. CDR1 SGHRS and CDR2 YFSETQ come from the germline V gene. This CDR3 is built from 15 residues. Trimming at V came to 5 bases and at J to 4 bases, leaving 8 bases not matched to a gene. DNA for the CDR3: TGCGCCAGCAGAGCAGGGGGCGCGGGAAATCAGCCCCAGCATTTT. Its protein product is CASRAGGAGNQPQHF. The complete variable domain, with remaining parts taken from reference TRBV5-1 and TRBJ1-5, reads KAGVTQTPRYLIKTRGQQVTLSCSPISGHRSVSWYQQTPGQGLQFLFEYFSETQRNKGNFPGRFSGRQFSNSRSEMNVSTLELGDSALYLCASRAGGAGNQPQHFGDGTRLSIL.

The V and J genes are TRBV6-1 and TRBJ1-2; TRBD1 is a possible D gene (6 bases). The CDR3 spans 14 residues. Trimming removed 4 bases from V and 3 bases from J, with 12 bases in between. The germline gives CDR1 MNHNS, CDR2 SASEGT. DNA for the CDR3: TGTGCCAGCAGTGTAACAGGGACATACTATGGCTACACCTTC. Its translation is CASSVTGTYYGYTF.

The V and J genes are TRBV29-1 and TRBJ2-1, with a possible D match to TRBD1 (6 bases). Germline CDR1 reads SQVTM; CDR2 reads ANQGSEA. V dropped 6 bases and J dropped 3 bases, with 12 bases sitting between them. The length of the CDR3 is 13 residues. CDR3 sequence reads: CSVPRGGYNEQFF. DNA of the CDR3: TGCAGCGTACCCCGAGGGGGCTACAATGAGCAGTTCTTC.

The chain recombines TRBV19 with TRBJ2-3, with 10 bases matching TRBD1. Germline V gene lookup returns CDR1 LNHDA and CDR2 SQIVND (reference sequence). V shed 7 bases and J 4 bases; nucleotides not matched to a gene: 8. This CDR3 region has 15 residues. CDR3 region: CASTMGDRGPDTQYF. In DNA form, the CDR3 reads TGTGCCAGTACCATGGGGGACAGGGGTCCAGATACGCAGTATTTT.

This clone showed up just a few times. The genes are TRBV9 and TRBJ1-5; D is ambiguous. The CDR3 length is 14 residues. Trimming shortened V by 3 bases and J by 7 bases, and 14 bases separated the two germline ends. Germline CDR1 reads SGDLS; CDR2 reads YYNGEE. The CDR3 DNA is TGTGCCAGCAGCGACTCTCCCGCCGGCCAGCCCCAGCATTTT. As protein: CASSDSPAGQPQHF.

This clone was detected a few times. J is TRBJ1-6 and V is TRBV5-1; weak D call: TRBD1 (5 bases). Germline assignment: CDR1 SGHRS and CDR2 YFSETQ. Trimming took off 7 bases at V and 6 bases at J, with 11 bases between the two ends. CDR3 size: 13 residues. CDR3 in DNA: TGCGCCAGCCGGGACCAAAGTAATTCACCCCTCCACTTT. Translated: CASRDQSNSPLHF.

The V and J genes are TRBV30 and TRBJ1-3; D is uncertain. CDR3 length equals 16 residues. The germline CDR1 and CDR2 sequences are GTSNPN and SVGIG (reference sequence). V was clipped by 0 bases and J by 0 bases, with 12 bases between them. This CDR3 is CAWSVAYGFSGNTIYF. As DNA, the CDR3 is TGTGCCTGGAGTGTAGCTTATGGGTTCTCTGGAAACACCATATATTTT.

The V gene is TRBV5-6, the J gene TRBJ2-5; a weak D match, TRBD2 (5 bases). The CDR3 consists of 17 residues. V dropped 1 base and J dropped 5 bases, with 21 bases sitting between them. Germline V CDR1 and CDR2: SGHDT, YYEEEE. Here the CDR3 DNA reads TGTGCCAGCAGCTTGATGATCGGGTCGCGCCCGGGGGAGACCCAGTACTTC. Translated: CASSLMIGSRPGETQYF.

This chain connects TRBV30 to TRBJ1-4; a weak D match, TRBD1 (5 bases). CDR3 length: 15 residues. Per germline, CDR1 GTSNPN and CDR2 SVGIG (reference sequence). The V gene lost 2 bases and the J gene lost 1 base, with 11 bases spanning the gap. For the CDR3, the DNA is TGTGCCTGGAGTCCCTGGGGGGGAACTAATGAAAAACTGTTTTTT. It translates to CAWSPWGGTNEKLFF.

The chain couples TRBV30 to TRBJ2-7; 9 bases match TRBD1. The CDR3 is 13 amino acids. Germline loops: CDR1 GTSNPN, CDR2 SVGIG (reference sequence). Germline trimming cut 6 bases from V and 6 bases from J; bases unmatched to any gene: 9. The CDR3 region is CACTTGGGFEQYF. The CDR3 region has the DNA TGTGCCTGCACGACAGGGGGAGGGTTCGAGCAGTACTTC.

The chain recombines TRBV5-1 with TRBJ2-5, with TRBD1 as a possible D gene (7 bases). This CDR3 contains 15 residues. Per the germline V gene, CDR1 is SGHRS and CDR2 is YFSETQ. V lost 4 bases and J lost 0, with 13 bases in between. The CDR3, as DNA: TGCGCCAGCAGCAGGGGGGACAGCTACCAAGAGACCCAGTACTTC. Translating it yields CASSRGDSYQETQYF.

This clone was counted only a few times. The J gene is TRBJ2-3, the V gene TRBV6-1; 9 bases line up with TRBD2. The CDR3 covers 21 residues. Germline-derived CDR1 and CDR2 are MNHNS and SASEGT. Trimming at V came to 2 bases and at J to 2 bases, leaving 20 bases not matched to a gene. For the CDR3, the DNA is TGTGCCAGCAGTGAACCTCGACCCAAAGAGCGGGGGGCGAGGTACACAGATACGCAGTATTTT. Translated, it gives CASSEPRPKERGARYTDTQYF.

The chain is built from TRBV6-5 and TRBJ2-5, with 8 bases lining up with TRBD2. V shed 6 bases, J shed 2 bases, and the junction held 8 bases outside the gene matches. The CDR3 length is 15 residues. CDR1 and CDR2 from the germline V gene are MNHEY and SVGAGI. The CDR3 sequence: CASSRGLAPQETQYF. For the CDR3, the DNA is TGTGCCAGCAGCCGAGGACTAGCCCCTCAAGAGACCCAGTACTTC.

This sequence joins TRBV19 and TRBJ2-2; D might be TRBD1 (6 bases). Between the trimmed V and J ends, which lost 5 bases and 6 bases, there was a span of 13 bases. The CDR3 contains 14 residues. The germline CDR1 and CDR2 sequences are LNHDA and SQIVND (reference sequence). The CDR3: CASSLTGIPGELFF. The CDR3 bases are TGTGCCAGTAGTCTCACAGGGATCCCCGGGGAGCTGTTTTTT.